Following are 14 T cell receptor beta chains from one sample sequenced in a study of beta chain features in type 1 diabetes. The investigators reverse transcribed all of the isolated RNA, so they sequenced expressed TCRB transcripts. The table came from immunoSEQ multiplex PCR; TCRdb's copy has only in-frame clones and leaves some out. Of about 360,000 clones in the sample, around 13% were seen once. Sequencing used naive CD4+ T cells from blood. The receptors stem from a young man in good health.

The chain links TRBV14 to TRBJ2-7; a weak D match, TRBD1 (5 bases). This CDR3 comprises 13 residues. V was shortened by 5 bases and J by 5 bases, with 13 bases between the two germline ends. Germline CDR1 reads SGHDN; CDR2 reads FVKESK. CDR3 amino acids: CASSLDNSNEQYF. Here the CDR3 DNA reads TGTGCCAGCAGCTTGGACAATTCCAACGAGCAGTACTTC.

There are a few counts of this clone. This rearrangement joins TRBV7-9 to TRBJ1-4; 8 positions agree with TRBD1. The CDR3 spans 15 residues. The V gene's germline CDR1 is SEHNR and CDR2 FQNEAQ (reference sequence). V lost 4 bases, J lost 5 bases, and 6 bases stayed unmatched. CDR3 region: CASSSRTGKNEKLFF. The DNA of the CDR3 is TGTGCCAGCAGCTCCCGGACAGGGAAGAATGAAAAACTGTTTTTT.

The chain is built from TRBV15 and TRBJ2-5, with D possibly matching TRBD2 (5 bases). V shed 1 base and J shed 2 bases, with 8 bases lying between them. Germline loops: CDR1 LNHNV, CDR2 YYDKDF (reference sequence). The CDR3 contains 14 residues. The CDR3 is CATSRGTLQETQYF. For the CDR3, the DNA is TGTGCCACCAGCAGAGGGACTCTACAAGAGACCCAGTACTTC.

V is TRBV5-1 and J is TRBJ1-1; D unclear. The ends were cut back, 7 bases at V and 0 bases at J, with 7 bases in the middle. The germline V gene has CDR1 SGHRS and CDR2 YFSETQ. CDR3 length: 12 amino acids. The DNA of the CDR3 is TGCGCCAGCCGCGAGGTGAACACTGAAGCTTTCTTT. This codes for CASREVNTEAFF.

The chain employs TRBV5-8 and TRBJ2-1, with D perhaps TRBD2 (6 bases). CDR3 length: 15 residues. CDR1 is SGHTS and CDR2 is YDEGEE in the germline V gene. The V end lost 1 base, the J end lost 0 bases, and 8 bases lay between the germline ends. This CDR3 reads CASSLRDFSYNEQFF. The CDR3 coding sequence is TGTGCCAGCAGCTTGCGGGACTTCTCCTACAATGAGCAGTTCTTC. The variable domain in full, with the rest retrieved from reference TRBV5-8 and TRBJ2-1, is EAGVTQSPTHLIKTRGQQATLRCSPISGHTSVYWYQQALGLGLQFLLWYDEGEERNRGNFPPRFSGRQFPNYSSELNVNALELEDSALYLCASSLRDFSYNEQFFGPGTRLTVL.

A few counts support this clone. At one end, the junction sequence differs from germline, possibly due to a read error. The V gene is TRBV7-7, the J gene TRBJ2-1, with D perhaps matching TRBD1 (5 bases). The V gene's germline CDR1 is SSHAT and CDR2 FNYEAQ (reference sequence). This CDR3 has 13 amino acids. CDR3 DNA sequence: TGTGCTAGCAGCATTGACAGCTACAATGAGCAGTTCTTC. Translated, it gives CASSIDSYNEQFF.

This clone was found a few times. V usage is TRBV4-2 and J usage is TRBJ2-3, with 13 bases matching TRBD2. In germline, CDR1 is LGHNA, CDR2 YNFKEQ. The CDR3 consists of 16 residues. After removal of 4 bases from V and 5 bases from J, the junction contained 6 bases not matched to a gene. CDR3 DNA sequence: TGTGCCAGCAGCCTCCAACTAGCGGGGGGGCTAGATACGCAGTATTTT. This gives the protein CASSLQLAGGLDTQYF.

The V and J genes are TRBV19 and TRBJ1-1; 8 positions agree with TRBD1. The V and J ends lost 5 bases and 1 base, in that order; junction bases with no gene match: 6. Germline CDR1 and CDR2: LNHDA and SQIVND (reference sequence). The length of the CDR3 is 15 residues. The CDR3 protein is CASSPWGQANTEAFF. The DNA of the CDR3 is TGTGCCAGTAGTCCATGGGGACAGGCGAACACTGAAGCTTTCTTT.

This clone was observed a handful of times. The V and J genes are TRBV7-6 and TRBJ1-1; TRBD1 agrees at 7 bases. J lost 7 bases, V lost 5 bases, and 4 bases had no gene match. This CDR3 spans 12 amino acids. Germline loops: CDR1 SGHVS, CDR2 FNYEAQ. The CDR3 here is CASSRYRGEAFF. In DNA, the CDR3 is TGTGCCAGCAGCCGCTACAGGGGTGAAGCTTTCTTT. Filled out from reference TRBV7-6 and TRBJ1-1, the complete variable domain reads GAGVSQSPRYKVTKRGQDVALRCDPISGHVSLYWYRQALGQGPEFLTYFNYEAQQDKSGLPNDRFSAERPEGSISTLTIQRTEQRDSAMYRCASSRYRGEAFFGQGTRLTVV.

The sample holds a few counts of this clone. The rearrangement joins TRBV29-1 to TRBJ2-7; 8 positions match TRBD2. In germline, CDR1 is SQVTM, CDR2 ANQGSEA. V lost 5 bases to trimming and J lost 3 bases; unmatched junction nucleotides: 15. This CDR3 is 16 amino acids long. CDR3 nucleotides: TGCAGCGTTTTTGGGGGGGGGAGCGGGAGTTTCTACGAGCAGTACTTC. Its protein is CSVFGGGSGSFYEQYF.

In its sample, this clone was seen a few times. The rearrangement joins TRBV4-2 to TRBJ2-2, with TRBD2 matching over 8 bases. CDR1 LGHNA and CDR2 YNFKEQ come from the germline V gene. The CDR3 is 16 amino acids. V shed 4 bases, J shed 3 bases, and the junction held 7 bases outside the gene matches. Here the CDR3 reads CASSRRTSSDTGELFF. The CDR3 coding sequence is TGTGCCAGCAGCCGAAGGACTAGCTCCGACACCGGGGAGCTGTTTTTT.

The chain joins TRBV29-1 to TRBJ1-4, with unresolved D. Trimming shortened V by 1 base and J by 2 bases, and 5 bases separated the two germline ends. CDR1 and CDR2 from the germline V gene are SQVTM and ANQGSEA. The CDR3 is 13 residues long. CDR3 sequence: CSVEGRTNEKLFF. The CDR3 DNA reads as TGCAGCGTTGAAGGGCGGACTAATGAAAAACTGTTTTTT.

This clone came up a few times. The genes are TRBV28 and TRBJ1-2; D is unresolved. CDR3 length: 11 residues. The V end was cut by 6 bases, the J end by 4 bases, with 6 bases between. CDR1 and CDR2 (germline): MDHEN, SYDVKM. CDR3 coding DNA: TGTGCCAGCAGGGCCCTCTATGGCTACACCTTC. As protein: CASRALYGYTF.

This clone was observed a handful of times. This chain uses TRBV23-1 with TRBJ1-4; 10 bases line up with TRBD1. TRBV23-1 is placed among ORFs of uncertain function. The CDR3 sequence is 13 residues long. Germline trimming cut 4 bases from V and 8 bases from J; bases unmatched to any gene: 1. CDR3 protein: CASSPGQGEKLFF. DNA for the CDR3: TGCGCCAGCAGTCCGGGACAGGGGGAAAAACTGTTTTTT.